These T cell receptor beta chains were read from a single sample in a study of T-cell reconstitution after alpha-beta-depleted transplantation in children. TCRdb recomputed calls from the PCR reads with MiXCR, one row per CDR3 protein. This sample has about 980,000 distinct CDR3 sequences, with about 29% found just once. The source was PBMCs, mostly from graft donor cells, collected 360 days after TCRalphabeta/CD19-depleted stem cell transplant. The receptors here all came from a boy younger than two who had a stem cell transplant for SCID, so the T cells may come from the graft donor. Each CDR3 is given with its conserved first and last residue. Fields, in order: clone size, V gene, J gene, D gene, CDR3 DNA, CDR3 protein. D genes are given only for firm matches. Size is omitted from some rows. Given values are once, few, many or a class for expanded clones.

.	TRBV4-1	TRBJ2-2	.	TGCGCCAGCAGCCATGGGGCCCTGACGCCCGGGGAGCTGTTTTTT	CASSHGALTPGELFF
few	TRBV12-3/TRBV12-4	TRBJ2-1	.	TGTGCCAGCAGTAGAGGAGGGGGGCTCAACAATGAGCAGTTCTTC	CASSRGGGLNNEQFF
few	TRBV3-1	TRBJ1-2	TRBD1	TGTGCCAGCAGCCACCCTACCGGACAGGGGAACTATGGCTACACCTTC	CASSHPTGQGNYGYTF
few	TRBV4-1	TRBJ1-1	.	TGCGCCAGCAGCCAGACAGCCCTGAACACTGAAGCTTTCTTT	CASSQTALNTEAFF
.	TRBV6-1	TRBJ1-1	.	TGTACCAGCAGGCGAACAGGGTTGAACACTGAAGCTTTCTTT	CTSRRTGLNTEAFF
many	TRBV29-1	TRBJ2-1	.	TGCAGCGTTGCTCTCCTTAGCTCCTACAATGAGCAGTTCTTC	CSVALLSSYNEQFF
.	TRBV7-2	TRBJ2-2	.	TGTGCCAGCAGTCTAGGGGGGGTAGTGAACACCGGGGAGCTGTTTTTT	CASSLGGVVNTGELFF
.	TRBV7-9	TRBJ1-2	.	TGTGCCAGCAGCTTGGCGAACTATGGCTACACCTTC	CASSLANYGYTF
.	TRBV9	TRBJ2-5	.	TGTGCCAGCAGCCCATCGGGACTCCAGAGAGGGGAGACCCAGTACTTC	CASSPSGLQRGETQYF
few	TRBV7-8	TRBJ2-3	TRBD2	TGTGCCAGCAGCCAAGCAGACCGGGGGACTAGAGGAGATACGCAGTATTTT	CASSQADRGTRGDTQYF
few	TRBV29-1	TRBJ2-7	.	TGCAGCGTGGGGGAGCGGCACGGGCAGTACTTC	CSVGERHGQYF
few	TRBV20-1	TRBJ2-3	TRBD2	TGCAGTGCTAGAGATCGGACTAGCGGGAATACGCAGTATTTT	CSARDRTSGNTQYF
many	TRBV12-3/TRBV12-4	TRBJ1-5	.	TGTGCCAGCAGTTCCTACAATAGCAATCAGCCCCAGCATTTT	CASSSYNSNQPQHF
few	TRBV6-2/TRBV6-3	TRBJ1-4	TRBD1	TGTGCCAGCAGCCTTACGGGACAGACGTCAACTAATGAAAAACTGTTTTTT	CASSLTGQTSTNEKLFF
few	TRBV20-1	TRBJ2-3	.	TGCAGTGCTAGTCGGCTAACAACAGATACGCAGTATTTT	CSASRLTTDTQYF
.	TRBV3-1	TRBJ2-2	TRBD1	TGTGCCAGCAGCCCGAACAGGGGACCGAACACCGGGGAGCTGTTTTTT	CASSPNRGPNTGELFF
few	TRBV7-9	TRBJ2-7	TRBD2	TGTGCCAGCAGCCCCCACTATAGCGGGGGGTCCTACGAGCAGTGCTTC	CASSPHYSGGSYEQCF
few	TRBV29-1	TRBJ1-3	.	TGCAGCGTTGCTAGCTGGGGCTCTGGAAACACCATATATTTT	CSVASWGSGNTIYF
few	TRBV6-2/TRBV6-3	TRBJ2-3	TRBD2	TGTGCCAGCAGTTACAGGACTAGCGGGGCCGGGAACGTTGGTACAGATACGCAGTATTTT	CASSYRTSGAGNVGTDTQYF
.	TRBV9	TRBJ1-3	.	TGTGCCAGCAGCAGGGGTAACCCTGGAAACACCATATATTTT	CASSRGNPGNTIYF
.	TRBV20-1	TRBJ2-5	TRBD2	TGCAGTGCTCTTAGCGGGGGGCTAAGGGAGACCCAGTACTTC	CSALSGGLRETQYF
few	TRBV24-1	TRBJ2-2	.	TGTGCCACCAGTGGATGGCCAGACGCGAACACCGGGGAGCTGTTTTTT	CATSGWPDANTGELFF
.	TRBV9	TRBJ2-3	.	TGTGCCAGCAGCGTAGCTCAGGGTTCGTACACAGATACGCAGTATTTT	CASSVAQGSYTDTQYF
.	TRBV4-1	TRBJ2-5	TRBD1	TGCGCCAGCAGCTGGGCAGGGGGTGACCGCCAAGAGACCCAGTACTTC	CASSWAGGDRQETQYF
.	TRBV7-9	TRBJ2-5	.	TGTGCCAGCAGCCCGCCTATTACAGGAGGCGAGACCCAGTACTTC	CASSPPITGGETQYF
.	TRBV2	TRBJ2-1	.	TGTGCCAGCAAGGATGAGCAGTTCTTC	CASKDEQFF
.	TRBV7-9	TRBJ1-4	TRBD1	TGTGCCAGCAGTTCCGAAGGGACAGTTTCTAATGAAAAACTGTTTTTT	CASSSEGTVSNEKLFF
many	TRBV11-2	TRBJ2-3	TRBD2	TGTGCCAGCTCACGGGGGGGCCTGGTTTCAGATACGCAGTATTTT	CASSRGGLVSDTQYF
.	TRBV10-3	TRBJ2-7	.	TGTGCCATCAGCGAGGTAGGGTTTGGAGTCTCCTACGAGCAGTACTTC	CAISEVGFGVSYEQYF
.	TRBV5-6	TRBJ2-2	TRBD1	TGTGCCAGCAGCTCATACAGGGGGCTGGCCGGGGAGCTGTTTTTT	CASSSYRGLAGELFF
.	TRBV5-6	TRBJ2-4	TRBD2	TGTGCCAGCAGCATGTCCGGGACTACCAAAAACATTCAGTACTTC	CASSMSGTTKNIQYF
few	TRBV9	TRBJ1-2	.	TGTGCCAGCAACCCGGAAGGGGTGAACTATGGCTACACCTTC	CASNPEGVNYGYTF
.	TRBV24-1	TRBJ1-5	.	TGTGCCACCAGCGCAGGATCTAGCAATCAGCCCCAGCATTTT	CATSAGSSNQPQHF
.	TRBV5-1	TRBJ2-5	.	TGCGCCAGCAGCTTGGAATTGTCTCTGTACCAAGAGACCCAGTACTTC	CASSLELSLYQETQYF
few	TRBV12-3/TRBV12-4	TRBJ2-1	.	TGTGCCAGCAGTTTGGGGGGGCAGTCCAATGAGCAGTTCTTC	CASSLGGQSNEQFF
few	TRBV5-1	TRBJ2-7	TRBD1	TGCGCCAGCAGCTTGGAACAGGGGGCGTACGAGCAGTACTTC	CASSLEQGAYEQYF
.	TRBV28	TRBJ2-5	TRBD2	TGTGCCAGCAGCCAAACTAGCGAGATCCAAGAGACCCAGTACTTC	CASSQTSEIQETQYF
.	TRBV12-3/TRBV12-4	TRBJ2-1	.	TGTGCCAGCAGTTTATTGGTCGGGGGGCTGAACAATGAGCAGTTCTTC	CASSLLVGGLNNEQFF
.	TRBV20-1	TRBJ1-5	.	TGCAGTGCCCCGGGTCCATTACATCAGCCCCAGCATTTT	CSAPGPLHQPQHF
.	TRBV10-3	TRBJ2-7	.	TGTGCCATCAGGCTAACAGGGAACGAGCAGTACTTC	CAIRLTGNEQYF
.	TRBV2	TRBJ1-1	TRBD1	TGTGCCAGCACCGGGGACAGCTCAGGGGCTTTCTTT	CASTGDSSGAFF
.	TRBV7-2	TRBJ2-5	.	TGTGCCAGCAGCGCGGGATCCAAAAAAGAGACCCAGTACTTC	CASSAGSKKETQYF
few	TRBV20-1	TRBJ2-4	.	TGCAGTGCTACTAGACAGGCCAAAAACATTCAGTACTTC	CSATRQAKNIQYF
few	TRBV4-3	TRBJ1-4	TRBD1	TGCGCCAGCAGCCAAGAAGGGACAGGGGATGAAAAACTGTTTTTT	CASSQEGTGDEKLFF
.	TRBV5-1	TRBJ1-1	.	TGCGCCAGTACCCAGGGGACCGACACTGAAGCTTTCTTT	CASTQGTDTEAFF
.	TRBV20-1	TRBJ2-1	.	TGCAGTGCTAGAGATACGTGGACTAGGGGGATCCACAATGAGCAGTTCTTC	CSARDTWTRGIHNEQFF
.	TRBV27	TRBJ1-1	.	TGTGCCAGCAGTTTATTCTACAGCCCAAATACGAACACTGAAGCTTTCTTT	CASSLFYSPNTNTEAFF